Below, 5 T cell receptor beta chains from the same sample are listed, as sequenced in a study of vaccination and CD4 T cells after COVID-19. Treatment in this sample: roughly 11-day PBMC culture with coronavirus spike peptide pools or control peptides (ViraFEST assay). Antigens of these TCRs are unknown. Sequencing of DNA taken from cultured CD4+ T cells relied on the Oncomine TCR Beta short-read assay. TCRdb re-called the PCR reads through MiXCR, storing one row per CDR3 protein. The sample lists roughly 12,000 distinct CDR3 sequences; around 50% were seen once. Input material: CD4+ T cells from blood, cultured in vitro. These receptors all stem from a human donor who had recovered from COVID-19.

This chain links TRBV12-3 or TRBV12-4 with TRBJ2-7; D remains ambiguous. Deletions cut 3 bases from V and 2 bases from J, with 5 bases between. This CDR3 comprises 12 residues. CDR3 loop: CASSLWAYEQYF. The CDR3 bases are TGTGCCAGCAGTTTGTGGGCCTACGAGCAGTACTTC.

This clonotype was observed a handful of times. V and J are TRBV14 and TRBJ2-7; no clear D. The CDR3 is made up of 17 amino acids. CDR1 is SGHDN, CDR2 FVKESK, per germline. V lost 0 bases and J 1 base, leaving 16 bases between the germline ends. CDR3 sequence reads: CASSQERLTYWSYEQYF. The CDR3 coding sequence is TGTGCCAGCAGCCAAGAAAGGTTGACCTACTGGTCCTACGAGCAGTACTTC.

This chain uses TRBV20-1 with TRBJ2-1, with D unresolved. The germline V gene encodes CDR1 DFQATT and CDR2 SNEGSKA (reference sequence). The CDR3 consists of 15 residues. V dropped 5 bases and J dropped 0 bases, with 14 bases sitting between them. This CDR3 reads CSAERWAASYNEQFF. The CDR3 DNA is TGCAGTGCTGAGAGATGGGCAGCCTCCTACAATGAGCAGTTCTTC.

This chain uses TRBV6-4 with TRBJ1-5; D is undetermined. V was pared by 6 bases and J by 3 bases, with 9 bases between. Looked up from germline, CDR1 is MRHNA and CDR2 is SNTAGT. The CDR3 contains 13 residues. The CDR3 coding sequence is TGTGCCAGCAGCGCAACGGCCAATCAGCCCCAGCATTTT. It is translated as CASSATANQPQHF.

This chain links TRBV6-1 with TRBJ1-2; 9 nucleotides agree with TRBD1. The CDR3 has 15 residues. Trimming removed 5 bases from V and 6 bases from J; junction bases left unmatched: 10. CDR1 and CDR2 from the germline V gene are MNHNS and SASEGT. As DNA, the CDR3 is TGTGCCAGCAGTCCCACGCCGGGACAGGGACATGGCTACACCTTC. This translates into CASSPTPGQGHGYTF.